Reported below is one TCR beta chain. The antigen is unknown. The sample comes from a study of T cells after yellow fever vaccination. Study information: For low cell numbers, libraries were made with SMART-Seq v4 Ultra Low Input. Overall study results and limits: Contaminating bulk clonotypes could be abundant in FACS-sorted repertoires. Most clones from primary vaccination resurfaced after the booster (approximately 96% CD4, around 90% CD8).

The 5'RACE template-switching step produced TCR cDNA and added a universal primer site and UMIs. MiXCR, run by TCRdb on the 5' RACE reads, gives a single entry per CDR3 protein. The sample lists about 580,000 distinct CDR3 sequences; roughly a sixth were seen once. CDR1 is SGHTA, CDR2 FQGNSA, per germline. There are 13 residues in the CDR3. The V and J ends lost 1 base and 10 bases respectively, with 13 bases between them. Sequencing was performed on PBMCs, taken 5 days after the first yellow fever vaccination. This clonotype originated in a man younger than 35 who received the YFV17D yellow fever vaccine. The chain links TRBV7-2 to TRBJ1-1; tentatively, D is TRBD1 (5 bases). The CDR3: CASSLGMTAIAFF. CDR3 nucleotide sequence: TGTGCCAGCAGCTTAGGGATGACAGCCATAGCTTTCTTT.